The 26 T cell receptor beta chains below come from one sample, sequenced in a study of T cells after yellow fever vaccination. TCRdb ran MiXCR on the 5' RACE reads and lists one entry per CDR3 protein. The sample holds some 160,000 distinct CDR3 sequences, about a tenth seen once. This specimen was CD8+ T cells sorted from PBMCs, taken 45 days after the yellow fever booster vaccination. The origin of the receptors is a man between 18 and 29 years old who received the YFV17D yellow fever vaccine.

This clonotype has only a few counts. The V and J genes are TRBV6-2 or TRBV6-3 and TRBJ2-7, with D tentatively TRBD1 (5 bases). The ends were cut back, 7 bases at V and 6 bases at J, with 13 bases in the middle. The CDR3 contains 12 residues. The germline CDR1 and CDR2 sequences are MNHEY and SVGEGT. The CDR3 DNA reads as TGTGCCAGCAATTCCAGGGAAGTCGAGCAGTACTTC. Translation: CASNSREVEQYF.

The chain joins TRBV5-1 to TRBJ1-4, with a tentative D call TRBD1 (5 bases). Per germline, CDR1 SGHRS and CDR2 YFSETQ. V was pared by 1 base and J by 8 bases, with 12 bases between. The CDR3 is 14 amino acids. The CDR3 reads CASSLWWGREKLFF. The CDR3 nucleotides are TGCGCCAGCAGCTTGTGGTGGGGACGGGAAAAACTGTTTTTT.

The table lists this clonotype with a few counts. The rearrangement links TRBV4-3 to TRBJ2-7; the match to TRBD1 covers 12 bases. With V trimmed by 3 bases and J by 1 base, 1 base remained unmatched. Germline V CDR1 and CDR2: LGHNA, YSLEER. This CDR3 is built from 15 residues. CDR3 nucleotides: TGCGCCAGCAGCCAGGGACAGGGGGCTTCCTACGAGCAGTACTTC. Amino acids: CASSQGQGASYEQYF.

The rearrangement uses TRBV4-3 and TRBJ2-1, with TRBD1 identical over 7 bases. The CDR3 length is 15 residues. Looked up from germline, CDR1 is LGHNA and CDR2 is YSLEER. The trim removed 0 bases at V and 6 bases at J, leaving 5 bases unmatched. The CDR3 spells CASSQDRGRSNEQFF. The CDR3, as DNA: TGCGCCAGCAGCCAAGACAGGGGGAGAAGCAATGAGCAGTTCTTC.

This clonotype showed up just a few times. The chain is built from TRBV12-3 or TRBV12-4 and TRBJ2-7; 7 nucleotides line up with TRBD1. V gave up 6 bases and J gave up 4 bases; unmatched junction bases: 6. The CDR3 totals 13 residues. The CDR3 DNA follows: TGTGCCAGCAGGGAAGGGGGCGGTTACGAGCAGTACTTC. It specifies CASREGGGYEQYF.

This chain connects TRBV2 to TRBJ1-2; D ambiguous. CDR3 size: 16 residues. Trimming shortened V by 5 bases and J by 8 bases, and 24 bases separated the two germline ends. CDR1 SNHLY and CDR2 FYNNEI come from the germline V gene. CDR3 region: CASSPPRSALAGGYTF. DNA of the CDR3: TGTGCCAGCAGTCCTCCCAGATCAGCATTGGCCGGCGGCTACACCTTC.

This clonotype has ten or more counts. This rearrangement joins TRBV14 to TRBJ2-7; 9 nucleotides align to TRBD1. Per the germline V gene, CDR1 is SGHDN and CDR2 is FVKESK. This CDR3 comprises 13 residues. Unmatched junction bases numbered 1, after V lost 4 bases and J lost 3 bases. The DNA of the CDR3 is TGTGCCAGCAGCCGACAGGGGGACTACGAGCAGTACTTC. This gives the protein CASSRQGDYEQYF.

This clonotype was counted a few times. The chain links TRBV7-3 to TRBJ2-2, with no clear D. The germline CDR1 and CDR2 sequences are SGHTA and FQGTGA. The CDR3 loop spans 13 amino acids. Deletions cut 3 bases from V and 6 bases from J, with 8 bases between. The CDR3 coding sequence is TGTGCCAGCAGCTTTTCGTACGCCGGGGAGCTGTTTTTT. Amino acid sequence: CASSFSYAGELFF.

This clonotype was counted only a few times. This sequence joins TRBV19 and TRBJ2-1; TRBD2 matches at 13 bases. CDR1 is LNHDA and CDR2 is SQIVND in the germline V gene (reference sequence). V gave up 7 bases and J gave up 4 bases; unmatched junction bases: 4. This CDR3 comprises 15 residues. For the CDR3, the DNA is TGTGCCAGTACCTGGACTAGCGGGGGATACAATGAGCAGTTCTTC. Its protein is CASTWTSGGYNEQFF.

This clonotype was seen more than once but under ten times. The rearrangement uses TRBV9 and TRBJ1-1; D unresolved. The germline CDR1 and CDR2 sequences are SGDLS and YYNGEE. The CDR3 extends over 14 amino acids. V was pared by 7 bases and J by 6 bases, with 19 bases between. For the CDR3, the DNA is TGTGCCAGCCAGTCCGGAACCGGAGACCCTGAAGCTTTCTTT. Protein product: CASQSGTGDPEAFF.

The chain uses TRBV27 and TRBJ1-1; 7 bases agree with TRBD1. Germline V CDR1 and CDR2: MNHEY, SMNVEV (reference sequence). The CDR3 is 11 residues long. Trimming at V came to 6 bases and at J to 11 bases, leaving 6 bases not matched to a gene. The CDR3 sequence is CASRTGSLAFF. The CDR3 DNA reads TGTGCCAGCAGGACAGGGAGCTTGGCTTTCTTT.

This clonotype was seen many times. The chain links TRBV6-6 to TRBJ2-3; 10 bases agree with TRBD2. The CDR3 covers 13 residues. Germline V gene lookup returns CDR1 MNHNY and CDR2 SVGAGI (reference sequence). The V and J ends lost 10 bases and 3 bases, in that order; junction bases with no gene match: 4. CDR3 loop: CATTAGGTDTQYF. The CDR3 bases are TGTGCCACCACAGCGGGGGGGACAGATACGCAGTATTTT.

This clonotype was detected only a few times. The V call is TRBV4-3, the J call TRBJ2-3; the match to TRBD1 covers 7 bases. With V trimmed by 3 bases and J by 4 bases, 7 bases remained unmatched. The CDR3 runs to 15 residues. Germline CDR1 LGHNA, CDR2 YSLEER. CDR3 nucleotides: TGCGCCAGCAGCCAGTACAGGGGAATCGCAGATACGCAGTATTTT. Protein product: CASSQYRGIADTQYF.

This clonotype was counted ten times or more. V and J are TRBV4-1 and TRBJ1-2; possible D gene TRBD1, 5 bases. The CDR3 contains 14 residues. V was pared by 1 base and J by 6 bases, with 12 bases between. Germline CDR1 and CDR2: MGHRA and YSYEKL. CDR3 in amino acids: CASSQGTGVNGYTF. DNA for the CDR3: TGCGCCAGCAGCCAAGGGACGGGGGTAAATGGCTACACCTTC.

This clonotype was found a few times. CDR3 region: CASSMRTGNEQFF. CDR3 nucleotides: TGCGCCAGCAGCATGAGGACAGGGAATGAGCAGTTCTTC. The V call is TRBV4-3, the J call TRBJ2-1, with 8 bases matching TRBD1. The CDR3 extends over 13 amino acids. Germline values: CDR1 LGHNA, CDR2 YSLEER. V trimming: 5 bases; J trimming: 7 bases; junction bases outside the gene matches: 4.

This clonotype showed up just a few times. V is TRBV10-2 and J is TRBJ2-7; 12 nucleotides align to TRBD1. The CDR3 length is 16 residues. V dropped 3 bases and J dropped 2; count of bases not matched to a gene: 5. Germline assignment: CDR1 WSHSY and CDR2 SAAADI. CDR3: CASSDGGTGGTYEQYF. The CDR3 nucleotides read TGCGCCAGCAGTGATGGGGGGACAGGGGGCACCTACGAGCAGTACTTC.

The sample holds many counts of this clonotype. The gene calls are TRBV10-3 and TRBJ2-3; 16 bases match TRBD2. The trim removed 10 bases at V and 6 bases at J, leaving 13 bases unmatched. The CDR3 totals 17 residues. Germline V gene sequence: CDR1 ENHRY, CDR2 SYGVKD. This CDR3 reads CATGLAGGPFPVDTQYF. The CDR3 DNA follows: TGTGCCACGGGACTAGCGGGGGGGCCGTTCCCGGTTGATACGCAGTATTTT.

This clonotype was recorded a few times. The chain joins TRBV7-9 to TRBJ2-5; 11 nucleotides match TRBD1. The CDR3 is 15 amino acids. In germline, CDR1 is SEHNR, CDR2 FQNEAQ (reference sequence). V gave up 3 bases and J gave up 4 bases; unmatched junction bases: 4. The CDR3 DNA reads TGTGCCAGCAGCTTGGACAGGGGGCCGCGAGAGACCCAGTACTTC. Amino acid sequence: CASSLDRGPRETQYF.

The chain recombines TRBV3-1 with TRBJ2-5, with 8 positions matching TRBD1. CDR1 is LGHDT, CDR2 YNNKEL, per germline (reference sequence). The V gene end was trimmed by 5 bases and the J gene end by 3 bases; junction bases not matched to a gene: 8. The CDR3 runs to 15 residues. The DNA of the CDR3 is TGTGCCAGCAGCTGGGCCTGGACAGGGAAAGAGACCCAGTACTTC. Its translation: CASSWAWTGKETQYF.

The chain uses TRBV7-2 and TRBJ2-3; maybe TRBD2 (6 bases). V was pared by 1 base and J by 0 bases, with 11 bases between. Germline lookup yields CDR1 SGHTA and CDR2 FQGNSA. The CDR3 covers 16 residues. The CDR3 nucleotides are TGTGCCAGCAGCTTAGTGGGCGGGGTCAGCACAGATACGCAGTATTTT. Translated: CASSLVGGVSTDTQYF. Full variable domain (rest looked up from reference TRBV7-2 and TRBJ2-3): GAGVSQSPSNKVTEKGKDVELRCDPISGHTALYWYRQSLGQGLEFLIYFQGNSAPDKSGLPSDRFSAERTGGSVSTLTIQRTQQEDSAVYLCASSLVGGVSTDTQYFGPGTRLTVL.

This clonotype was seen a handful of times. This sequence joins TRBV12-3 or TRBV12-4 and TRBJ1-1; 9 bases match TRBD1. CDR3 length: 14 residues. J gave up 4 bases and V 1 base, and 1 base lay outside the gene matches. CDR3 amino acids: CASSLGTGVTEAFF. The CDR3 region has the DNA TGTGCCAGCAGTTTAGGGACAGGGGTCACTGAAGCTTTCTTT.

V is TRBV5-1 and J is TRBJ1-1; D uncertain. Deletions cut 0 bases from V and 4 bases from J, with 13 bases between. Per germline, CDR1 SGHRS and CDR2 YFSETQ. This CDR3 contains 15 residues. Here the CDR3 DNA reads TGCGCCAGCAGCTTGGGAACCGGGATGGTCACTGAAGCTTTCTTT. Translated, it gives CASSLGTGMVTEAFF. Supplemented by reference TRBV5-1 and TRBJ1-1, the full variable domain reads KAGVTQTPRYLIKTRGQQVTLSCSPISGHRSVSWYQQTPGQGLQFLFEYFSETQRNKGNFPGRFSGRQFSNSRSEMNVSTLELGDSALYLCASSLGTGMVTEAFFGQGTRLTVV.

The V and J genes are TRBV9 and TRBJ2-4; maybe TRBD1 (5 bases). The CDR3 covers 14 residues. Trimming shortened V by 4 bases and J by 0 bases, and 8 bases separated the two germline ends. Germline V lookup: CDR1 SGDLS, CDR2 YYNGEE. Here the CDR3 reads CASSKGLAKNIQYF. DNA of the CDR3: TGTGCCAGCAGCAAGGGGTTAGCCAAAAACATTCAGTACTTC.

For this clonotype: This clone may be a read error of a much larger clone one base away. The V and J genes are TRBV5-1 and TRBJ2-7; 9 bases align to TRBD1. From germline, CDR1 is SGHRS and CDR2 YFSETQ. The CDR3 consists of 14 residues. The DNA of the CDR3 is TGCGCCGGCAGCTTCTGGGACAGGGTCAACGAGCAGTACTTC. Translated: CAGSFWDRVNEQYF.

There are many counts of this clonotype. CDR3 region: CASSIGGGETQYF. CDR3 bases: TGTGCCAGCAGCATCGGGGGGGGAGAGACCCAGTACTTC. The chain has TRBV7-9 and TRBJ2-5; TRBD2 matches 8 bases. V dropped 5 bases and J dropped 4; count of bases not matched to a gene: 3. Germline V CDR1 and CDR2: SEHNR, FQNEAQ (reference sequence). The CDR3 has 13 residues.

This clonotype has at least ten counts. The genes are TRBV6-5 and TRBJ2-3, with TRBD2 matching 7 bases. The V and J ends lost 2 bases and 4 bases, in that order; junction bases with no gene match: 6. CDR1 and CDR2 from the germline V gene are MNHEY and SVGAGI. The CDR3 loop spans 15 amino acids. CDR3 protein: CASSYVWGRADTQYF. CDR3 bases: TGTGCCAGCAGTTACGTTTGGGGGAGGGCAGATACGCAGTATTTT.